Listed here are 10 T cell receptor beta chains from one sample, sequenced in a study of blood T cell repertoires in COVID-19. Profiling relied on immunoSEQ multiplex PCR, and the TCRdb table lists in-frame clones only, not all of them. The top ten hold approximately 5% of the sample, which has about 75,000 clones, about four fifths seen once. Sequencing input: peripheral blood. The source is a woman older than 75 with active or convalescent COVID-19.

This chain uses TRBV12-3 or TRBV12-4 with TRBJ2-1, with 8 nucleotides matching TRBD2. With 1 base clipped from V and 7 bases from J, the junction kept 0 bases outside the gene matches. The CDR3 is made up of 13 amino acids. In DNA form, the CDR3 reads TGTGCCAGCAGTTTAGGCGGGAGGAATGAGCAGTTCTTC. The encoded protein is CASSLGGRNEQFF.

This clone has a single count. The chain's CDR3 is CASSSPLVQGLTGELFF. CDR3 in DNA: TGTGCCAGCAGCTCCCCCCTGGTCCAGGGCCTCACCGGGGAGCTGTTTTTT. The rearrangement uses TRBV7-9 and TRBJ2-2, with D maybe TRBD1 (5 bases). Germline V gene lookup returns CDR1 SEHNR and CDR2 FQNEAQ (reference sequence). The V end was cut by 4 bases, the J end by 4 bases, with 19 bases between. This CDR3 has 17 residues.

V and J are TRBV30 and TRBJ1-5; 7 nucleotides align to TRBD1. Germline V CDR1 and CDR2: GTSNPN, SVGIG (reference sequence). The ends lost 5 bases at V and 7 bases at J; junction bases unmatched: 8. CDR3 length equals 13 residues. CDR3 coding DNA: TGTGCCTGGTCCAAGGGGGCCGTCCAGCCCCAGCATTTT. It translates to CAWSKGAVQPQHF.

The chain carries TRBV2 and TRBJ1-2; 9 bases align to TRBD1. The junction had 5 bases not matched to a gene; V was cut back by 6 bases and J by 0 bases. This CDR3 is 15 amino acids long. Germline assignment: CDR1 SNHLY and CDR2 FYNNEI. CDR3 DNA sequence: TGTGCCAGCAGAGGGACAGGGCGAGCTAACTATGGCTACACCTTC. Protein sequence: CASRGTGRANYGYTF.

The rearrangement joins TRBV27 to TRBJ1-5, with D perhaps TRBD1 (5 bases). The CDR3 extends over 15 amino acids. The germline V and J ends were trimmed by 2 bases and 6 bases, with 14 bases remaining between them. Germline V lookup: CDR1 MNHEY, CDR2 SMNVEV (reference sequence). The CDR3 loop is CASSLLGGEIQPQHF. The CDR3 DNA reads as TGTGCCAGCAGTTTACTGGGGGGGGAGATTCAGCCCCAGCATTTT.

The genes are TRBV6-2 or TRBV6-3 and TRBJ1-2; 9 positions match TRBD1. This CDR3 has 17 residues. With 6 bases clipped from V and 7 bases from J, the junction kept 18 bases outside the gene matches. Germline V gives CDR1 MNHEY, CDR2 SVGEGT. DNA for the CDR3: TGTGCCAGCAGCCCTACCCGACCGGACAGGGGTTTACGTGGCTACACCTTC. This codes for CASSPTRPDRGLRGYTF.

The genes are TRBV21-1 and TRBJ2-7; the D call TRBD1 from the table was never checked on the DNA. TRBV21-1 has pseudogene status. This CDR3 comprises 12 residues. The chain's CDR3 is CASSTVHDRGYF. The CDR3 nucleotides read TGTGCCAGCAGCACGGTCCACGACAGGGGGTACTTC.

The rearrangement joins TRBV13 to TRBJ2-7; 11 bases align to TRBD1. This CDR3 is 16 amino acids long. The ends lost 5 bases at V and 3 bases at J; junction bases unmatched: 9. Germline loops: CDR1 PRHDT, CDR2 FYEKMQ (reference sequence). The CDR3 bases are TGTGCCAGCAGCCCTACCCCGGGACAGGGGGTCTACGAGCAGTACTTC. Its protein is CASSPTPGQGVYEQYF.

The rearrangement links TRBV7-9 to TRBJ2-7, with TRBD1 matching 8 bases. Unmatched junction bases numbered 9, after V lost 5 bases and J lost 6 bases. Germline V gene data show CDR1 as SEHNR and CDR2 as FQNEAQ (reference sequence). The CDR3 consists of 14 residues. Here the CDR3 reads CASSPTGVEGEQYF. As DNA, the CDR3 is TGTGCCAGCAGCCCGACAGGGGTTGAGGGCGAGCAGTACTTC.

J is TRBJ2-6 and V is TRBV9, with 9 bases that match TRBD2. The germline V gene has CDR1 SGDLS and CDR2 YYNGEE. V lost 3 bases, J lost 0 bases, and 7 bases stayed unmatched. This CDR3 is built from 18 residues. Written as DNA, the CDR3 is TGTGCCAGCAGCGCGGGGACTAGCCGGAACTCTGGGGCCAACGTCCTGACTTTC. This codes for CASSAGTSRNSGANVLTF.